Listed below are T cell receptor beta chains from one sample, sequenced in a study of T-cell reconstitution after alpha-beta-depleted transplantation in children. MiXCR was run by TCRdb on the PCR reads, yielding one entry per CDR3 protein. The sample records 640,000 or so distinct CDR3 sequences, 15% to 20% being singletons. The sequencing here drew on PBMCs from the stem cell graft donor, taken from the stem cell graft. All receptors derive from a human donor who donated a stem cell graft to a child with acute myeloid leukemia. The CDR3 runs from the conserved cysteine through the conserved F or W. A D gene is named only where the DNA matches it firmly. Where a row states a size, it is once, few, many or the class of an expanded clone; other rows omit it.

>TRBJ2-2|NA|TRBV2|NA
CASSELVAGELFF
TGTGCCAGCAGTGAATTGGTGGCCGGGGAGCTGTTTTTT
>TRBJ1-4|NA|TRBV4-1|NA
CASSHPWRRTNEKLFF
TGCGCCAGCAGCCACCCTTGGAGGAGAACTAATGAAAAACTGTTTTTT
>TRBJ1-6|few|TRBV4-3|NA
CASSQDWGSRSPLHF
TGCGCCAGCAGCCAAGATTGGGGTTCCAGGTCACCCCTCCACTTT
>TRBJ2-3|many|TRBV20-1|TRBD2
CSARRSGGARITDTQYF
TGCAGTGCTAGAAGGAGCGGGGGGGCTCGTATCACAGATACGCAGTATTTT
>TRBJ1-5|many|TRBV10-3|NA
CAISESKRAGASVYNQPQHF
TGTGCCATCAGTGAGTCGAAGAGGGCAGGGGCTTCAGTTTACAATCAGCCCCAGCATTTT
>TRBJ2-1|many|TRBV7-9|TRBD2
CASSLVAGGYNEQFF
TGTGCCAGCAGTTTAGTAGCGGGGGGCTACAATGAGCAGTTCTTC
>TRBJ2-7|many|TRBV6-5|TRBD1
CASSSVTGNSYEQYF
TGTGCCAGCAGTTCCGTGACAGGGAACTCCTACGAGCAGTACTTC
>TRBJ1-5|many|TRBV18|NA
CASSPEHSNQPQHF
TGTGCCAGCTCACCTGAGCATAGCAATCAGCCCCAGCATTTT
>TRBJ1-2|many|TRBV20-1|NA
CSAIAKVSFGYTF
TGCAGTGCCATAGCGAAGGTTTCCTTTGGCTACACCTTC
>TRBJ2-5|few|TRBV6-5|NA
CASSSHLVGETQYF
TGTGCCAGCAGTTCCCACCTGGTCGGAGAGACCCAGTACTTC
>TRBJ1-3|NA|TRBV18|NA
CATRQGPTGNTIYF
TGTGCCACTCGCCAGGGACCTACGGGAAACACCATATATTTT
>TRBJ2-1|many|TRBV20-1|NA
CSAPGHNGNEQFF
TGCAGTGCCCCGGGACATAATGGGAATGAGCAGTTCTTC
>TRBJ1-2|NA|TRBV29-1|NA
CSVVVVGGEGYTF
TGCAGCGTTGTGGTTGTGGGGGGGGAAGGCTACACCTTC